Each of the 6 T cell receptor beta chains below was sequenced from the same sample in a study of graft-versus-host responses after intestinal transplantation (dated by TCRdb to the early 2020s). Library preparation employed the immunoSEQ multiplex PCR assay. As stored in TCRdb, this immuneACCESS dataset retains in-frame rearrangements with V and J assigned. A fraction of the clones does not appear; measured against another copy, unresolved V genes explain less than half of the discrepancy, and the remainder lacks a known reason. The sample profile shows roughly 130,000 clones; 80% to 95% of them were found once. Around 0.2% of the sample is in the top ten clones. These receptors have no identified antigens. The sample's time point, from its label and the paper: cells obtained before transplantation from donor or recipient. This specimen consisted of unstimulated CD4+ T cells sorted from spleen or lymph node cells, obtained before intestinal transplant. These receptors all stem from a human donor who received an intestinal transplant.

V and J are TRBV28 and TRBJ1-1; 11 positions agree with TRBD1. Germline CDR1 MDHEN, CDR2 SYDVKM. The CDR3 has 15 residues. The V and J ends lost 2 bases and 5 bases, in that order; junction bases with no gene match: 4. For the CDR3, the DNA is TGTGCCAGCAGTTTACGGGGGACAGGGGGAACTGAAGCTTTCTTT. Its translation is CASSLRGTGGTEAFF.

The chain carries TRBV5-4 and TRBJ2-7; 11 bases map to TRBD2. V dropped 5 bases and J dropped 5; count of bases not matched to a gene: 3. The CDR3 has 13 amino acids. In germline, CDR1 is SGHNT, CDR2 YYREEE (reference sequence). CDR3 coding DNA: TGTGCCAGCAGACTAGCGGGAGTGGACGAGCAGTACTTC. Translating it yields CASRLAGVDEQYF.

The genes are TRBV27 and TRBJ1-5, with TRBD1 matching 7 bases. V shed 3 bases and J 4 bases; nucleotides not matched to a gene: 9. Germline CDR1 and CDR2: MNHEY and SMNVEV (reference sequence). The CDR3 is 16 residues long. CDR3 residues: CASSFKGAGRNQPQHF. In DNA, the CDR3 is TGTGCCAGCAGTTTTAAGGGGGCAGGGAGGAATCAGCCCCAGCATTTT.

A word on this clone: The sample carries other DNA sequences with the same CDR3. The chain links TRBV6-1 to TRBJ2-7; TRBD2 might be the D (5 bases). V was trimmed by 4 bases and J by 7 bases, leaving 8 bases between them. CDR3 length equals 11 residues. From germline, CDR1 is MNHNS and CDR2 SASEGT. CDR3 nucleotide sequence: TGTGCCAGCAGTGTCGGGGTGGAGCAGTACTTC. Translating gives CASSVGVEQYF.

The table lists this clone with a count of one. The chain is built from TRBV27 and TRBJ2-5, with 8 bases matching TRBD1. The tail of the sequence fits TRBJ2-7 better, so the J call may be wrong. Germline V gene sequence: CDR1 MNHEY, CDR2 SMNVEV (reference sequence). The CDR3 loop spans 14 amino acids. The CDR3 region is CASSKSRGHYEQYF. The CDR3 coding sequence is TGTGCCAGCAGCAAGAGCAGGGGGCACTACGAGCAGTACTTC.

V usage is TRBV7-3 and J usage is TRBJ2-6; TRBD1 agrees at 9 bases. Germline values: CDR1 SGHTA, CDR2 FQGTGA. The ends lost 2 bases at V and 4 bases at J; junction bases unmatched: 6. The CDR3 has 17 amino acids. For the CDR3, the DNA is TGTGCCAGCAGCTTAGCCCCCGGGACAGGGGGGGCCAACGTCCTGACTTTC. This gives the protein CASSLAPGTGGANVLTF.